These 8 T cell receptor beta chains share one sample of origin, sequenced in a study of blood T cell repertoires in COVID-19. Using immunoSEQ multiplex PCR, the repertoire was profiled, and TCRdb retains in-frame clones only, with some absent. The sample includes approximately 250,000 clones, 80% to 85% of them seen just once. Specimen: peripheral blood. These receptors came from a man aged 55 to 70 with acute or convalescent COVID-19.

CDR3 nucleotides: TGTGCCAGCAGCCCAGGCCCCTGGACTGAAGCTTTCTTT. Translating it yields CASSPGPWTEAFF. This chain uses TRBV12-3 or TRBV12-4 with TRBJ1-1; D gene uncertain. V was cut by 6 bases and J by 5 bases, with 13 bases left in between. This CDR3 contains 13 residues.

As DNA, the CDR3 is TGTGCCAGCAGTTCCCTAGGGACAGGGCCCGGGGAGCTGTTTTTT. It specifies CASSSLGTGPGELFF. The chain recombines TRBV13 with TRBJ2-2, with 9 bases aligning to TRBD1. From germline, CDR1 is PRHDT and CDR2 FYEKMQ (reference sequence). The CDR3 covers 15 residues. V was pared by 6 bases and J by 6 bases, with 8 bases of the junction left unmatched.

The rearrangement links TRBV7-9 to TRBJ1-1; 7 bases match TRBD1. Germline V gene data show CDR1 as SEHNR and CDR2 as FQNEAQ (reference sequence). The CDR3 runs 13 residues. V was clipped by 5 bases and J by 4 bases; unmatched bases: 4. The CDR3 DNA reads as TGTGCCAGCAGCGAAGGGGGCCGCACTGAAGCTTTCTTT. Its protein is CASSEGGRTEAFF.

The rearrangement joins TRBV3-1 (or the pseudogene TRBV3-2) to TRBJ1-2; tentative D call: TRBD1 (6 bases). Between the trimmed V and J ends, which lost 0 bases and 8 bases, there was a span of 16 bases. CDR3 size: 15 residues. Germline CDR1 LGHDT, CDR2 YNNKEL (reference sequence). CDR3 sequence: CASSQEGAGAEGYTF. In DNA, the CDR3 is TGTGCCAGCAGCCAAGAGGGGGCTGGGGCGGAGGGCTACACCTTC.

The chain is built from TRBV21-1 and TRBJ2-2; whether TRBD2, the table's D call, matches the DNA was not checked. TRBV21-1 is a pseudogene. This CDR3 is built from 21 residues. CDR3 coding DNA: TGTGCCAGCAAGAACCAGAAGGCGGGACTAGCGGGAGGGCCCTCGGCCGGGGAGCTGTTTTTT. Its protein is CASKNQKAGLAGGPSAGELFF.

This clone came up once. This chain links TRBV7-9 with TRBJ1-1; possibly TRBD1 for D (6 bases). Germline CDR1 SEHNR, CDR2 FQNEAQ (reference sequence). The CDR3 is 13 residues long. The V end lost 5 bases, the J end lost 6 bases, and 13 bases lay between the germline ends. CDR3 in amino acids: CASSIYRDAEAFF. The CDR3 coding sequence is TGTGCCAGCAGCATATACAGGGACGCTGAAGCTTTCTTT.

CDR3 amino acids: CASSLSRGLEETQYF. CDR3 sequence (DNA): TGTGCCAGCAGCTTAAGCAGGGGGCTGGAGGAGACCCAGTACTTC. The chain employs TRBV5-6 and TRBJ2-5, with 8 bases identical to TRBD1. The ends lost 2 bases at V and 5 bases at J; junction bases unmatched: 8. The CDR3 is 15 residues long. Germline lookup yields CDR1 SGHDT and CDR2 YYEEEE.

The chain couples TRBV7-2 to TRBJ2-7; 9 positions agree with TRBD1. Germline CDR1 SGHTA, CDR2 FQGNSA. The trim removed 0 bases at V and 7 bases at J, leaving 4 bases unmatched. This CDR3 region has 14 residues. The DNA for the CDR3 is TGTGCCAGCAGCTTAGCACAGGGGGCTGGAGAGCAGTACTTC. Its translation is CASSLAQGAGEQYF.